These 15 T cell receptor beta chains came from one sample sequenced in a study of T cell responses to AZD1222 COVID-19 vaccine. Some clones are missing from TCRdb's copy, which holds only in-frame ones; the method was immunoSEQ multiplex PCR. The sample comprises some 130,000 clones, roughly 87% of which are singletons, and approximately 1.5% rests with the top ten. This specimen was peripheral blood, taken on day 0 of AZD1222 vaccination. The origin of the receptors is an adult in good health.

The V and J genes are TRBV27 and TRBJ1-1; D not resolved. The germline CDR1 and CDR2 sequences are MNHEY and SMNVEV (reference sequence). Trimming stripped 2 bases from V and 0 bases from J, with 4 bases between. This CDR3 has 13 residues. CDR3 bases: TGTGCCAGCAGTTTAGTGGTGAACACTGAAGCTTTCTTT. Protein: CASSLVVNTEAFF.

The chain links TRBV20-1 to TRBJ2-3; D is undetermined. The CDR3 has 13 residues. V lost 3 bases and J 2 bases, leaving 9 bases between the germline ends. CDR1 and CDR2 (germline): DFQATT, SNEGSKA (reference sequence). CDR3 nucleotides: TGCAGTGCTAGTGTTACGATCACAGATACGCAGTATTTT. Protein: CSASVTITDTQYF.

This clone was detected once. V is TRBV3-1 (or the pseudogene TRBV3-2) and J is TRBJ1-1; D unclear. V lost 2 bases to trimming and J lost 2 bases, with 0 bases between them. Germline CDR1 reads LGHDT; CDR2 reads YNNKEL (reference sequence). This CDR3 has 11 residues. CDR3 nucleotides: TGTGCCAGCAGCCAAAACACTGAAGCTTTCTTT. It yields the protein CASSQNTEAFF.

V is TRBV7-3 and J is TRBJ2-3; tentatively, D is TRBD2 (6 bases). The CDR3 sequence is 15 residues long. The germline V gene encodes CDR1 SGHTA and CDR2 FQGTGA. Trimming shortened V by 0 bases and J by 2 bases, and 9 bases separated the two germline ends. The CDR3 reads CASSLTGGDTDTQYF. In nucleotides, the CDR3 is TGTGCCAGCAGCTTAACGGGCGGGGACACAGATACGCAGTATTTT.

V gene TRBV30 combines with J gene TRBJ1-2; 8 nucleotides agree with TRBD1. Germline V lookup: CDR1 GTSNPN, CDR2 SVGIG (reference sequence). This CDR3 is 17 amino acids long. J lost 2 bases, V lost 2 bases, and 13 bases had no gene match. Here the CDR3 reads CAWSQLQGVWHNYGYTF. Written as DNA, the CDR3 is TGTGCCTGGAGTCAATTACAGGGGGTCTGGCACAACTATGGCTACACCTTC. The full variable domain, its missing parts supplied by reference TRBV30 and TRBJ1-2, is SQTIHQWPATLVQPVGSPLSLECTVEGTSNPNLYWYRQAAGRGLQLLFYSVGIGQISSEVPQNLSASRPQDRQFILSSKKLLLSDSGFYLCAWSQLQGVWHNYGYTFGSGTRLTVV.

The CDR3 here is CASSNSGSTEAFF. CDR3 DNA: TGTGCCAGCAGTAACAGTGGGAGCACTGAAGCTTTCTTT. The V and J genes are TRBV2 and TRBJ1-1; D remains ambiguous. Germline assignment: CDR1 SNHLY and CDR2 FYNNEI. CDR3 size: 13 residues. V lost 5 bases to trimming and J lost 4 bases, with 11 bases between them.

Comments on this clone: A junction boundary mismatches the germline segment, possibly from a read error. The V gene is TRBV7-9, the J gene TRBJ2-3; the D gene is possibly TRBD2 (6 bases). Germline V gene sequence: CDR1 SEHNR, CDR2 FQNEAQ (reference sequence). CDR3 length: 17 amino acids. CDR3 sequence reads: CASNLARGAGPTDTQYF. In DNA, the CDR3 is TGTGCCAGCAACTTAGCGCGGGGAGCAGGACCGACAGATACGCAGTATTTT. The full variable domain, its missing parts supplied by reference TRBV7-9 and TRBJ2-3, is DTGVSQNPRHKITKRGQNVTFRCDPISEHNRLYWYRQTLGQGPEFLTYFQNEAQLEKSRLLSDRFSAERPKGSFSTLEIQRTEQGDSAMYLCASNLARGAGPTDTQYFGPGTRLTVL.

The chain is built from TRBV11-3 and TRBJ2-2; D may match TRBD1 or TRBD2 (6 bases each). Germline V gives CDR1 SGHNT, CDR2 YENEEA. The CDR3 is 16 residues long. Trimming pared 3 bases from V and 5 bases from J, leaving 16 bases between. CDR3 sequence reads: CASSFYDGGGTGELFF. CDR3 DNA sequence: TGTGCCAGCAGCTTCTATGACGGGGGCGGTACCGGGGAGCTGTTTTTT.

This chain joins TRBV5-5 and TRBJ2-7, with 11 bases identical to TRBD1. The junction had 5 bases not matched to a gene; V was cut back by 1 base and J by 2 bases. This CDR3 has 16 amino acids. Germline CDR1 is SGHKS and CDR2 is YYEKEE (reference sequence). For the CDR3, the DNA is TGTGCCAGCAGCTTGAACCCGGGACAGGGGGCCTACGAGCAGTACTTC. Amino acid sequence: CASSLNPGQGAYEQYF.

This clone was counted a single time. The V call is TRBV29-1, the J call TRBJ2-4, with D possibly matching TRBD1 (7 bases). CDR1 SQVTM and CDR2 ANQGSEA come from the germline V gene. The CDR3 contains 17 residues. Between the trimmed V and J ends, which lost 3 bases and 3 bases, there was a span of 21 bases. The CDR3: CSVEEGASRAYKNIQYF. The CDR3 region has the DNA TGCAGCGTTGAGGAGGGGGCAAGTAGGGCCTACAAAAACATTCAGTACTTC. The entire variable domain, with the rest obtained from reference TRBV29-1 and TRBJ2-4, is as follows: SAVISQKPSRDICQRGTSLTIQCQVDSQVTMMFWYRQQPGQSLTLIATANQGSEATYESGFVIDKFPISRPNLTFSTLTVSNMSPEDSSIYLCSVEEGASRAYKNIQYFGAGTRLSVL.

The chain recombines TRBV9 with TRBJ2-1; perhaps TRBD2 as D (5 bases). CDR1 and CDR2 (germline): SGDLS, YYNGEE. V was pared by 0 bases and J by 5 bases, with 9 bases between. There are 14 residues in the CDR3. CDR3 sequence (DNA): TGTGCCAGCAGCGTAGATGAGACTAACAATGAGCAGTTCTTC. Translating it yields CASSVDETNNEQFF.

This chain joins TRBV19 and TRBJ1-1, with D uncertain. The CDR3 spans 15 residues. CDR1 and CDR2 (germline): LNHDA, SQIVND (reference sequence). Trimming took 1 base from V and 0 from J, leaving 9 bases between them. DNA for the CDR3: TGTGCCAGTAGTATAGGTGGGAGACTGAACACTGAAGCTTTCTTT. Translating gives CASSIGGRLNTEAFF.

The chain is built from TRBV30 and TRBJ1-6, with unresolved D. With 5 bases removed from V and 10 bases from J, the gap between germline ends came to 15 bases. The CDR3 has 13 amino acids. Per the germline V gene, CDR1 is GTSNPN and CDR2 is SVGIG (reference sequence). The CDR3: CAWATLFGSPLHF. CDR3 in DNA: TGTGCCTGGGCCACCCTTTTTGGGTCACCCCTCCACTTT.

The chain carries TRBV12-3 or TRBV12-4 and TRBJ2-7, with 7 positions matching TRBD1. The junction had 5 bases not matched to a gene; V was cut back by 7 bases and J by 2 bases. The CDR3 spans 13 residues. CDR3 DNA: TGTGCCAGCACTCTGGGACAGACCTACGAGCAGTACTTC. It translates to CASTLGQTYEQYF.

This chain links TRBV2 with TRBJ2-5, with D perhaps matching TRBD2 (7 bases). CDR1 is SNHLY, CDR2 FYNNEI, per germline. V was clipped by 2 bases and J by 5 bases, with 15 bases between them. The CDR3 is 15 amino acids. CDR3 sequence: CASSEFPGGWETQYF. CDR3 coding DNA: TGTGCCAGCAGTGAATTTCCGGGGGGCTGGGAGACCCAGTACTTC.